The rows below give T cell receptor beta chains drawn from one sample of a study of cytomegalovirus exposure and HLA in healthy donors. Profiling relied on immunoSEQ multiplex PCR, and the TCRdb table lists in-frame clones only, not all of them. In the table there are 170,000 or so clones, 75% to 80% of which are singletons. The sample comprised PBMCs. These receptors came from a woman aged 40-49 years in good health and CMV-seronegative. Each CDR3 is given with its conserved first and last residue. D genes are given only for firm matches. The size entry is marked missing in some rows and otherwise reads once, few, many or a size class.

size: -; D: -; V: TRBV2; J: TRBJ1-1; DNA: TGTGCCAGCAGGGAAGACTACACTGAAGCTTTCTTT; CDR3: CASREDYTEAFF
size: -; D: -; V: TRBV9; J: TRBJ1-2; DNA: TGTGCCAGCAGCGTAGGTCGCCTAACCGACTATGGCTACACCTTC; CDR3: CASSVGRLTDYGYTF
size: -; D: TRBD1; V: TRBV15; J: TRBJ2-3; DNA: TGTGCCACCAGCAGAGATTGGACAGGGGCAGATACGCAGTATTTT; CDR3: CATSRDWTGADTQYF
size: once; D: TRBD1; V: TRBV13; J: TRBJ2-7; DNA: TGTGCCAGCAGCTCTGAGGAGGGACAGGGGGTGTTCGAGCAGTACTTC; CDR3: CASSSEEGQGVFEQYF
size: -; D: TRBD2; V: TRBV6-1; J: TRBJ2-7; DNA: TGTGCCAGCAGTGCTATAGCGGGGGAAATCTACGAGCAGTACTTC; CDR3: CASSAIAGEIYEQYF
size: -; D: TRBD1; V: TRBV7-6; J: TRBJ1-2; DNA: TGTGCCAGCAGCCCTAGACAGGGGCACTATGGCTACACCTTC; CDR3: CASSPRQGHYGYTF
size: -; D: -; V: TRBV6-1; J: TRBJ2-7; DNA: TGTGCCAGCAGCCCCCAAGGCCGGGGTCACGAGCAGTACTTC; CDR3: CASSPQGRGHEQYF
size: -; D: -; V: TRBV7-2; J: TRBJ2-5; DNA: TGTGCCAGCAGCTTGGGACTCCAAGAGACCCAGTACTTC; CDR3: CASSLGLQETQYF
size: -; D: TRBD2; V: TRBV28; J: TRBJ2-7; DNA: TGTGCCAGCAGCCGGACTAGCGGGGGCCCTACCTACGAGCAGTACTTC; CDR3: CASSRTSGGPTYEQYF
size: -; D: TRBD1; V: TRBV6-1; J: TRBJ2-7; DNA: TGTGCCGTACGCCGGGACAGCTACGAGCAGTACTTC; CDR3: CAVRRDSYEQYF
size: -; D: TRBD1; V: TRBV19; J: TRBJ1-5; DNA: TGTGCCAGTAGTCAATATGGGGGTACAGGGGGCTTGAGCAATCAGCCCCAGCATTTT; CDR3: CASSQYGGTGGLSNQPQHF
size: few; D: -; V: TRBV5-6; J: TRBJ1-4; DNA: TGTGCCAGCAGCCTCACCACCTTCCATCGGGGGCTGTTTTTT; CDR3: CASSLTTFHRGLFF
size: -; D: -; V: TRBV16; J: TRBJ1-2; DNA: TGTGCCAGCAGCCAATCAGACAGCTATGGCTACACCTTC; CDR3: CASSQSDSYGYTF
size: -; D: -; V: TRBV9; J: TRBJ1-2; DNA: TGTGCCAGCAGCTCCCCATCAAGACTTAACTATGGCTACACCTTC; CDR3: CASSSPSRLNYGYTF
size: -; D: -; V: TRBV7-2; J: TRBJ1-1; DNA: TGTGCCAGCAGTCAACAGGGCCCAATGAACACTGAAGCTTTCTTT; CDR3: CASSQQGPMNTEAFF
size: -; D: TRBD1; V: TRBV5-1; J: TRBJ1-1; DNA: TGCGCCAGCAGCTCTTCAGGGGGCGCGCTGTTGAACACTGAAGCTTTCTTT; CDR3: CASSSSGGALLNTEAFF
size: -; D: -; V: TRBV28; J: TRBJ1-1; DNA: TGTGCCAGCAGTTCCGCAGGTATCGGCACTGAAGCTTTCTTT; CDR3: CASSSAGIGTEAFF
size: -; D: TRBD1; V: TRBV11-2; J: TRBJ1-1; DNA: TGTGCCAGCAGCAGCCGGGACAGGGGGAGTCGGAACACTGAAGCTTTCTTT; CDR3: CASSSRDRGSRNTEAFF
size: -; D: -; V: TRBV6-5; J: TRBJ2-3; DNA: TGTGCCAGCAGTTACTCGAGAGACTCCACAGATACGCAGTATTTT; CDR3: CASSYSRDSTDTQYF
size: -; D: TRBD1; V: TRBV5-1; J: TRBJ2-7; DNA: TGCGCCAGCAGCCAAAGAACCGGGACAGGGAACGAGCAGTACTTC; CDR3: CASSQRTGTGNEQYF
size: once; D: TRBD1; V: TRBV4-1; J: TRBJ1-3; DNA: TGCGCCAGCAGCCAAACCGACAGGGGGCGACTTCCTTTCCTCTCTGGAAACACCATATATTTT; CDR3: CASSQTDRGRLPFLSGNTIYF
size: -; D: -; V: TRBV5-6; J: TRBJ1-2; DNA: TGTGCCAGCAGCTTCAGGGTTGAGTCCAATGGCTACACCTTC; CDR3: CASSFRVESNGYTF
size: -; D: -; V: TRBV5-1; J: TRBJ2-5; DNA: TGCGCCAGCAGCGAAAATACCGTCGGGACTTTCCAAGAGACCCAGTACTTC; CDR3: CASSENTVGTFQETQYF
size: -; D: -; V: TRBV19; J: TRBJ1-1; DNA: TGTGCCAGTATTCGAACATCCGGGACTCTAGAGACTTTCTTT; CDR3: CASIRTSGTLETFF
size: once; D: -; V: TRBV2; J: TRBJ1-4; DNA: TGTGCCAGCAGTGAAGGGTCACAGCCCCAAAATGAAAAACTGTTTTTT; CDR3: CASSEGSQPQNEKLFF
size: -; D: -; V: TRBV6-6; J: TRBJ1-1; DNA: TGTGCCAGCAGTTTACAGGGGAACACTGAAGCTTTCTTT; CDR3: CASSLQGNTEAFF
size: -; D: TRBD2; V: TRBV7-3; J: TRBJ2-3; DNA: TGTGCCAGCAGCTTAGCGGGGGGCTTCACAGATACGCAGTATTTT; CDR3: CASSLAGGFTDTQYF
size: -; D: -; V: TRBV11-1; J: TRBJ2-3; DNA: TGTGCCAGCAGCCCCGCCTGGAGTCCAGATACGCAGTATTTT; CDR3: CASSPAWSPDTQYF
size: few; D: TRBD1; V: TRBV5-1; J: TRBJ2-2; DNA: TGCGCCAGCAGCTCACAGGGGGCAACGAACACCGGGGAGCTGTTTTTT; CDR3: CASSSQGATNTGELFF
size: few; D: -; V: TRBV5-1; J: TRBJ1-1; DNA: TGCGCCAGCAGCTCGGACAGCCTGAACACTGAAGCTTTCTTT; CDR3: CASSSDSLNTEAFF
size: -; D: -; V: TRBV5-4; J: TRBJ2-1; DNA: TGTGCCAGCAGCTTGGAAAAGGGAGTTGCCTCCTACAATGAGCAGTTCTTC; CDR3: CASSLEKGVASYNEQFF
size: once; D: -; V: TRBV7-8; J: TRBJ2-7; DNA: TGTGCCAGCGGAGACTTGGCCGGCTCCTACGAGCAGTACTTC; CDR3: CASGDLAGSYEQYF
size: -; D: -; V: TRBV6-5; J: TRBJ2-7; DNA: TGTGCCAGCAGTGATCGCTACGAGCAGTACTTC; CDR3: CASSDRYEQYF
size: -; D: TRBD1; V: TRBV10-1; J: TRBJ2-7; DNA: TGCGCCAGCAGTCCGGGGACAGTGCTGGGCGAGCAGTACTTC; CDR3: CASSPGTVLGEQYF
size: -; D: -; V: TRBV2; J: TRBJ1-1; DNA: TGTGCCAGCAGTGACAACTTCGGGGAGGCGGCAGCTTTCTTT; CDR3: CASSDNFGEAAAFF
size: -; D: -; V: TRBV7-9; J: TRBJ2-1; DNA: TGTGCCAGCAGCTTACGAGGGATAGGGGGTTACAATGAGCAGTTCTTC; CDR3: CASSLRGIGGYNEQFF